This is a list of T cell receptor beta chains from one sample in a study of T cell repertoires in ileal Crohn's disease. TCRdb keeps only in-frame clones here, not all; method: immunoSEQ multiplex PCR. Of about 4,500 clones in the sample, about 81% were seen once. The sequencing input was ileal tissue. These receptor sequences come from an adult with Crohn's disease. Both conserved end residues are part of each CDR3. Each record gives: V gene, J gene, clone size, CDR3 protein. Size tells how often a clone was seen (once, few, many) or the class of an expanded clone, and some rows leave it out.

V: TRBV27
J: TRBJ1-6
size: -
CDR3: CASSLQGGRSPLHF

V: TRBV4-3
J: TRBJ1-5
size: few
CDR3: CASSQRDTRNQPQHF

V: TRBV10-2
J: TRBJ2-7
size: -
CDR3: CASQPSLAYEQYF

V: TRBV19
J: TRBJ1-2
size: once
CDR3: CASSRGQGADGYTF

V: TRBV6-1
J: TRBJ2-4
size: -
CDR3: CASSDSQGAVNIQYF

V: TRBV29-1
J: TRBJ2-3
size: -
CDR3: CSVEEYYTDTQYF

V: TRBV18
J: TRBJ1-3
size: -
CDR3: CASSPKDSHSGNTIYF

V: TRBV21-1
J: TRBJ2-7
size: few
CDR3: CASSRAGEGYEQYF

V: TRBV6-5
J: TRBJ2-7
size: few
CDR3: CASSRDYENYEQYF

V: TRBV28
J: TRBJ1-4
size: -
CDR3: CASSSPGQGVEKLFF

V: TRBV30
J: TRBJ2-2
size: -
CDR3: CAWPGTGYTGELFF

V: TRBV28
J: TRBJ2-5
size: -
CDR3: CASSTTGQGEQETQYF

V: TRBV29-1
J: TRBJ2-3
size: few
CDR3: CSVDYYLETSESTDTQYF

V: TRBV5-1
J: TRBJ1-1
size: once
CDR3: CASSLIPFRNTEAFF

V: TRBV27
J: TRBJ1-2
size: -
CDR3: CASSPRTGGVYGYTF

V: TRBV28
J: TRBJ2-7
size: -
CDR3: CASSLGQSYEQYF

V: TRBV7-8
J: TRBJ1-6
size: few
CDR3: CASSPSRGRESPLHF

V: TRBV6-6
J: TRBJ2-7
size: -
CDR3: CASNGGAGEQYF

V: TRBV4-3
J: TRBJ1-5
size: -
CDR3: CASSPRTGLDQPQHF

V: TRBV6-4
J: TRBJ2-4
size: -
CDR3: CANLAGGSAKNIQYF

V: TRBV19
J: TRBJ2-5
size: -
CDR3: CASRTGLAGVETQYF

V: TRBV6-5
J: TRBJ1-2
size: -
CDR3: CASKKVAQGGYGYTF

V: TRBV30
J: TRBJ2-7
size: -
CDR3: CAWNRPGATYEQYF

V: TRBV7-3
J: TRBJ1-2
size: -
CDR3: CASSLTGGNGYTF

V: TRBV5-1
J: TRBJ1-4
size: few
CDR3: CASSSGGGDEKLFF

V: TRBV4-3
J: TRBJ2-1
size: -
CDR3: CASSQEYPGGYNEQFF